These T cell receptor beta chains were read from a single sample in a study of blood T cell repertoires in COVID-19. Profiled with immunoSEQ multiplex PCR; TCRdb holds only in-frame clones, not every one. This repertoire shows 310,000 or so clones, approximately 89% found once; its top ten account for roughly a tenth. What was sequenced was PBMCs or T cells enriched from blood (not recorded which). These receptors were taken from a woman aged 35 to 49 who had recovered from COVID-19. Each CDR3 is given with its conserved first and last residue. Each record gives: J gene, D gene, clone size, V gene, CDR3 DNA, CDR3 protein. The D gene is left open where the match is weak. Size is omitted from some rows. Given values are once, few, many or a class for expanded clones.

J gene: TRBJ1-1
D gene: -
clone size: -
V gene: TRBV27
CDR3 DNA: TGTGCCAGCAGTTTATCATTCGCCAGCACTGAAGCTTTCTTT
CDR3 protein: CASSLSFASTEAFF

J gene: TRBJ2-7
D gene: -
clone size: -
V gene: TRBV7-2
CDR3 DNA: TGTGCCAGCAGCTTAGGAGGGCGGCTCGAGCAGTACTTC
CDR3 protein: CASSLGGRLEQYF

J gene: TRBJ2-7
D gene: TRBD1
clone size: -
V gene: TRBV7-2
CDR3 DNA: TGTGCCAGCAGCTTTGACAGGGGGCGTGATTACGAGCAGTACTTC
CDR3 protein: CASSFDRGRDYEQYF

J gene: TRBJ1-2
D gene: -
clone size: -
V gene: TRBV5-6
CDR3 DNA: TGTGCCAGCAGCTTGGAAGGCCGGGGGGGCTACACCTTC
CDR3 protein: CASSLEGRGGYTF

J gene: TRBJ1-1
D gene: -
clone size: -
V gene: TRBV5-6
CDR3 DNA: TGTGCCAGCAGCTACGCTTGGGACACCCAAAACACTGAAGCTTTCTTT
CDR3 protein: CASSYAWDTQNTEAFF

J gene: TRBJ2-7
D gene: -
clone size: -
V gene: TRBV27
CDR3 DNA: TGTGCCAGCAGTCCCGGGGGTACCTACGAGCAGTACTTC
CDR3 protein: CASSPGGTYEQYF

J gene: TRBJ1-6
D gene: TRBD1
clone size: -
V gene: TRBV2
CDR3 DNA: TGTGCCAGCAGTCCCGGGACAGCTAATTCACCCCTCCACTTT
CDR3 protein: CASSPGTANSPLHF

J gene: TRBJ2-5
D gene: TRBD2
clone size: -
V gene: TRBV18
CDR3 DNA: TGTGCCAGCTCCCCCGGGAGGGAAGAGACCCAGTACTTC
CDR3 protein: CASSPGREETQYF

J gene: TRBJ2-7
D gene: TRBD2
clone size: few
V gene: TRBV11-3
CDR3 DNA: TGTGCCAGCACAGCGGGAGGATCCTACGAGCAGTACTTC
CDR3 protein: CASTAGGSYEQYF

J gene: TRBJ1-3
D gene: -
clone size: -
V gene: TRBV6-5
CDR3 DNA: TGTGCCAGCACCCCCCGGGAGGGGGTTGGAAACACCATATATTTT
CDR3 protein: CASTPREGVGNTIYF

J gene: TRBJ2-2
D gene: -
clone size: -
V gene: TRBV13
CDR3 DNA: TGTGCCAGCAGCTTAGGCAGGGGTGCAAGTTTGCTGTTTTTT
CDR3 protein: CASSLGRGASLLFF

J gene: TRBJ2-1
D gene: TRBD2
clone size: -
V gene: TRBV11-1
CDR3 DNA: TGTGCCAGCAGCTTAGCCGGGAGGGCCTTTGATGAGCAGTTCTTC
CDR3 protein: CASSLAGRAFDEQFF

J gene: TRBJ2-7
D gene: TRBD2
clone size: few
V gene: TRBV5-1
CDR3 DNA: TGCGCCAGCAGCTTGGGGGAGGGGTTGTCCTCCTACGAGCAGTACTTC
CDR3 protein: CASSLGEGLSSYEQYF

J gene: TRBJ2-7
D gene: -
clone size: -
V gene: TRBV28
CDR3 DNA: TGTGCCAGCAGTTTGTCAAGCCCCTACGAGCAGTACTTC
CDR3 protein: CASSLSSPYEQYF